A selection of T cell receptor beta chains follows, all from one sample in a study of shared clonotypes between healthy human individuals. The data were produced by immunoSEQ multiplex PCR, yet TCRdb's version contains in-frame clones alone and is incomplete. The data contain 2 million to 3 million clones, over 85% of them singletons. Material for sequencing was naive CD4+ T cells from PBMCs. All receptors come from a man between 18 and 35 years old in good health. Some clones in this sample may be carry-over from other donors' samples. Both conserved end residues are part of each CDR3. Each record gives: J gene, D gene, clone size, V gene, CDR3 DNA, CDR3 protein. The D gene is left open where the match is weak. Clone size, where shown, is once, few, many, or a class for clones that have expanded.

J: TRBJ2-5; D: .; size: .; V: TRBV5-1; DNA: TGCGCCAGCAGCTGGACAGAGGGGGAGACCCAGTACTTC; CDR3: CASSWTEGETQYF
J: TRBJ1-4; D: .; size: .; V: TRBV28; DNA: TGTGCCAGCAGTCCCCTCATCGGGGGGAACGAAAAACTGTTTTTT; CDR3: CASSPLIGGNEKLFF
J: TRBJ1-2; D: TRBD1; size: .; V: TRBV6-5; DNA: TGTGCCAGCAGAGGGACAGGGAAGTACTATGGCTACACCTTC; CDR3: CASRGTGKYYGYTF
J: TRBJ2-5; D: .; size: once; V: TRBV15; DNA: TGTGCCACCAGCAGAGATCCCGCTGAAGAGACCCAGTACTTC; CDR3: CATSRDPAEETQYF
J: TRBJ1-5; D: .; size: once; V: TRBV7-2; DNA: TGTGCCAGCAGCTTAGTTACAGATAGCAATCAGCCCCAGCATTTT; CDR3: CASSLVTDSNQPQHF
J: TRBJ2-7; D: .; size: .; V: TRBV10-1; DNA: TGCGCCAGCAGCAGGGTGGCATACCAGGCCTACGAGCAGTACTTC; CDR3: CASSRVAYQAYEQYF
J: TRBJ1-5; D: .; size: .; V: TRBV6-1; DNA: TGTGCCAGCAGTGATCAAGTGACACGGAATCAGCCCCAGCATTTT; CDR3: CASSDQVTRNQPQHF
J: TRBJ2-7; D: TRBD2; size: .; V: TRBV7-2; DNA: TGTGCCAGCAGCTTAGCGCGGAGCGGGAGGGCCCACGAGCAGTACTTC; CDR3: CASSLARSGRAHEQYF
J: TRBJ1-1; D: .; size: .; V: TRBV29-1; DNA: TGCAGCGTTGAACGAAGTAGGGGGGCTGAAGCTTTCTTT; CDR3: CSVERSRGAEAFF
J: TRBJ2-1; D: TRBD2; size: .; V: TRBV29-1; DNA: TGCAGCGTTGGATCTAGCGGGAGAGCCTACAATGAGCAGTTCTTC; CDR3: CSVGSSGRAYNEQFF
J: TRBJ2-1; D: TRBD1; size: .; V: TRBV27; DNA: TGTGCCAGCAGCTCTCTAGGGGGCTACTACAATGAGCAGTTCTTC; CDR3: CASSSLGGYYNEQFF
J: TRBJ1-2; D: .; size: few; V: TRBV5-1; DNA: TGCGCCAGCAGCTTGCTCACCGATCCCTCCTATGGCTACACCTTC; CDR3: CASSLLTDPSYGYTF
J: TRBJ2-1; D: .; size: .; V: TRBV2; DNA: TGTGCCAGCAGCCTAGGGGTCTACAATGAGCAGTTCTTC; CDR3: CASSLGVYNEQFF
J: TRBJ2-7; D: TRBD1; size: .; V: TRBV19; DNA: TGTGCCAGTAACGCCAGACAGGGTACCTACGAGCAGTACTTC; CDR3: CASNARQGTYEQYF
J: TRBJ2-7; D: .; size: .; V: TRBV27; DNA: TGTGCCAGCAGATCCACCTACTACGAGCAGTACTTC; CDR3: CASRSTYYEQYF
J: TRBJ2-3; D: TRBD2; size: .; V: TRBV7-9; DNA: TGTGCCAGCAGCTATTTAGCGGGAGGCACAGATACGCAGTATTTT; CDR3: CASSYLAGGTDTQYF